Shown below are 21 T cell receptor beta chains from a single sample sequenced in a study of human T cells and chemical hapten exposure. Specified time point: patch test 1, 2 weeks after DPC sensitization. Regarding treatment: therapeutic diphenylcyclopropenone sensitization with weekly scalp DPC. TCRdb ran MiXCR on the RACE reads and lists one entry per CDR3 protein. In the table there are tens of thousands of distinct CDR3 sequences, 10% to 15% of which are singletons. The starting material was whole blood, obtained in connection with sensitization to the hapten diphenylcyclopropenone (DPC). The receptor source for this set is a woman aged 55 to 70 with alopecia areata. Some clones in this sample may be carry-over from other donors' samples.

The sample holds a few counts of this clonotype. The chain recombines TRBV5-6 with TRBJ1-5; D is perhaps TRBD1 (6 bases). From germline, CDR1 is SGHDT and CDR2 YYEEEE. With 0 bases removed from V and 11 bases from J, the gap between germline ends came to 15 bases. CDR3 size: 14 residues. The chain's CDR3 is CASSLAMGAGAQHF. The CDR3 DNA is TGTGCCAGCAGCTTGGCCATGGGGGCAGGGGCCCAGCATTTT.

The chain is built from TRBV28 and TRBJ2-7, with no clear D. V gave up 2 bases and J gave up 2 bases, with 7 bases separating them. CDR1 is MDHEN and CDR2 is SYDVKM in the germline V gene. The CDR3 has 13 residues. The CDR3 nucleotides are TGTGCCAGCAGTTTACCCAGCACCTACGAGCAGTACTTC. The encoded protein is CASSLPSTYEQYF. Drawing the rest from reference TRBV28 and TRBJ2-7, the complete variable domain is DVKVTQSSRYLVKRTGEKVFLECVQDMDHENMFWYRQDPGLGLRLIYFSYDVKMKEKGDIPEGYSVSREKKERFSLILESASTNQTSMYLCASSLPSTYEQYFGPGTRLTVT.

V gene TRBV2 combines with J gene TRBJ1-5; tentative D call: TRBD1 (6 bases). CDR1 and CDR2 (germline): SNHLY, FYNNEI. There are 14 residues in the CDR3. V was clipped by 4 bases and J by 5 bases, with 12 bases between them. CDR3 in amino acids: CASSGTGGYQPQHF. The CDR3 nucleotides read TGTGCCAGCAGTGGTACCGGGGGCTATCAGCCCCAGCATTTT.

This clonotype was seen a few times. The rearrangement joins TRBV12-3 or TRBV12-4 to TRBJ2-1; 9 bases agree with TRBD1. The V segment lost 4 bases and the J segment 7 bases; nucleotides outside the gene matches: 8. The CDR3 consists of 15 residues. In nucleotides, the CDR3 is TGTGCCAGCAGTTCTCCGGGACAGGGAATAAATGAGCAGTTCTTC. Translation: CASSSPGQGINEQFF.

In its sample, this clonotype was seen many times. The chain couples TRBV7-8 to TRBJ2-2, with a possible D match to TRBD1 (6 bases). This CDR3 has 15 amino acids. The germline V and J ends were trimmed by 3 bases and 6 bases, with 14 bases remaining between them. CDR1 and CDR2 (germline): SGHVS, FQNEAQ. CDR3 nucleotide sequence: TGTGCCAGCAGCTTTGTCACAGGGTACGCCGGGGAGCTGTTTTTT. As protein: CASSFVTGYAGELFF.

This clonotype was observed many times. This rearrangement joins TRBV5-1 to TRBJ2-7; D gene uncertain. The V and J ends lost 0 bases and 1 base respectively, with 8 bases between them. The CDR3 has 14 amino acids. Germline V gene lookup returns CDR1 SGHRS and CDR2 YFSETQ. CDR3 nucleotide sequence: TGCGCCAGCAGCTTGGAGTCGGAATCCTACGAGCAGTACTTC. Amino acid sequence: CASSLESESYEQYF.

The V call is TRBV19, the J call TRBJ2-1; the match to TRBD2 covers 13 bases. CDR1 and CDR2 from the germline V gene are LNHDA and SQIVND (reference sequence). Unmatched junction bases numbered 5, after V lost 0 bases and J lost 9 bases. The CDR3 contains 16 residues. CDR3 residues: CASSIELAGGLSEQFF. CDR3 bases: TGTGCCAGTAGTATAGAACTAGCGGGGGGGCTTAGTGAGCAGTTCTTC.

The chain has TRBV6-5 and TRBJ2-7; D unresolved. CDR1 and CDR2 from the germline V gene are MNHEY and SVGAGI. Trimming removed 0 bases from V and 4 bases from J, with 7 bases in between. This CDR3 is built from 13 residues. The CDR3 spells CASSYSMGYEQYF. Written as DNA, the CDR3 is TGTGCCAGCAGTTACTCGATGGGTTACGAGCAGTACTTC.

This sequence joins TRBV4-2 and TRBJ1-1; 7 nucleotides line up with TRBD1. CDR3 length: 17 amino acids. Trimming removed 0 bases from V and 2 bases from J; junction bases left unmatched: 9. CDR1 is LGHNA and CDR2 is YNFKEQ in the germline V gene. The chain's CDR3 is CASSQDQAGGTNTEAFF. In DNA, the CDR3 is TGTGCCAGCAGCCAAGATCAGGCAGGGGGAACCAACACTGAAGCTTTCTTT.

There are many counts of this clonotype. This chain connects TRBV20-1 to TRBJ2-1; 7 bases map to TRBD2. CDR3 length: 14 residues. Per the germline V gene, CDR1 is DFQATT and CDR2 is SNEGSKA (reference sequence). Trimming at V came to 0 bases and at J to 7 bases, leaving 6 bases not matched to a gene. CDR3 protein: CSARDPLRGNEQFF. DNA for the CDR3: TGCAGTGCTAGAGATCCGTTGCGGGGGAATGAGCAGTTCTTC.

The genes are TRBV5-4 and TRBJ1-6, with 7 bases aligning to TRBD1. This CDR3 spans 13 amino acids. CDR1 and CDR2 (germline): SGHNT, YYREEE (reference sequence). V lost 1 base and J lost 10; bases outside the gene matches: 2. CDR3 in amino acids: CASSLTGASPLHF. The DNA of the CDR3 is TGTGCCAGCAGCTTGACAGGGGCATCACCCCTCCACTTT. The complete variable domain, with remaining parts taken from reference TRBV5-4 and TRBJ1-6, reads ETGVTQSPTHLIKTRGQQVTLRCSSQSGHNTVSWYQQALGQGPQFIFQYYREEENGRGNFPPRFSGLQFPNYSSELNVNALELDDSALYLCASSLTGASPLHFGNGTRLTVT.

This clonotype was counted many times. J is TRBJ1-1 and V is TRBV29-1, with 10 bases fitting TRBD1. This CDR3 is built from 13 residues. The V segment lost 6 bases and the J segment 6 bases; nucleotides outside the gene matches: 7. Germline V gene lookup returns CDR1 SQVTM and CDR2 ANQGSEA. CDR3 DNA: TGCAGCGTGGCCCGGGACAGGGGCGCTGAAGCTTTCTTT. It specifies CSVARDRGAEAFF.

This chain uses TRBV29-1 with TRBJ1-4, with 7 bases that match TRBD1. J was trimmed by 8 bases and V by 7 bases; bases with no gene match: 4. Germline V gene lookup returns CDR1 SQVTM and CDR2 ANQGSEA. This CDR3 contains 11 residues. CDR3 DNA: TGCAGCGCCCGGACAGGCGAAAAACTGTTTTTT. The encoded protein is CSARTGEKLFF.

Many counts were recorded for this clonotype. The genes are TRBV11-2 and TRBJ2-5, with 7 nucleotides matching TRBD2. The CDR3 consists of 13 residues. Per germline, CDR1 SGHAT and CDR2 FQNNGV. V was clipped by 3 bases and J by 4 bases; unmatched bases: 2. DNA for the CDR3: TGTGCCAGCAGCTTGGGACTACGAGAGACCCAGTACTTC. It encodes CASSLGLRETQYF.

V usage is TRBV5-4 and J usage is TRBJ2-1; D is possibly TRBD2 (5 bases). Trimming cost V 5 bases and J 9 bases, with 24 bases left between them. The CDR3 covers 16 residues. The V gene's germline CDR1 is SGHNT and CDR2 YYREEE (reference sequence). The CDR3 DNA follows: TGTGCCAGCAGTCCCTCTACCCCTCTACTAGGCCCTGAGCAGTTCTTC. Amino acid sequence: CASSPSTPLLGPEQFF.

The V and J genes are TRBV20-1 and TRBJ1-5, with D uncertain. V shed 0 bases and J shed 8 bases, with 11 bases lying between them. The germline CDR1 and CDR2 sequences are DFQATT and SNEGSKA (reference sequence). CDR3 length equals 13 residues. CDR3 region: CSAREVNGEPQHF. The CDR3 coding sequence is TGCAGTGCTAGAGAAGTCAACGGGGAGCCCCAGCATTTT.

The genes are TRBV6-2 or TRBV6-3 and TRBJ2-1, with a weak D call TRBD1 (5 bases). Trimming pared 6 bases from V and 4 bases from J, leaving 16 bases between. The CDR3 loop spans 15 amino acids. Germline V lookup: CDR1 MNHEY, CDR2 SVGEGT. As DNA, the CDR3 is TGTGCCAGCAGACCACAGGTTAGCTATTACAATGAGCAGTTCTTC. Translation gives CASRPQVSYYNEQFF.

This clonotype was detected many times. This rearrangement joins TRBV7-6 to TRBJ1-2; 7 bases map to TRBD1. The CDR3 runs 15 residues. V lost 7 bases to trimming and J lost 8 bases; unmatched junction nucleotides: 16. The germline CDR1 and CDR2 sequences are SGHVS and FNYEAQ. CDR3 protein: CASTSNREGAKGYTF. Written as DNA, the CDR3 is TGTGCCAGCACCTCGAATCGCGAGGGGGCCAAGGGCTACACCTTC.

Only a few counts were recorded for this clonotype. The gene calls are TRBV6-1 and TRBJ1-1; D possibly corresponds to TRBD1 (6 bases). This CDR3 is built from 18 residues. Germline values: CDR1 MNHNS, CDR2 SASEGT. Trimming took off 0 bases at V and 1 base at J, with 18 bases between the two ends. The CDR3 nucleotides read TGTGCCAGCAGTGAAGCGCTTGGGGGCGCGGGATGGAACACTGAAGCTTTCTTT. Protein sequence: CASSEALGGAGWNTEAFF.

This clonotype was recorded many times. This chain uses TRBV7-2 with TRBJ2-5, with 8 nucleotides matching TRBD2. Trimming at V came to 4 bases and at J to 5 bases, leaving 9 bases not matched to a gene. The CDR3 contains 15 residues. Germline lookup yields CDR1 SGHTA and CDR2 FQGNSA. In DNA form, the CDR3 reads TGTGCCAGCAGCTCAGGACTAGCCTGGGTGGAGACCCAGTACTTC. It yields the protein CASSSGLAWVETQYF.

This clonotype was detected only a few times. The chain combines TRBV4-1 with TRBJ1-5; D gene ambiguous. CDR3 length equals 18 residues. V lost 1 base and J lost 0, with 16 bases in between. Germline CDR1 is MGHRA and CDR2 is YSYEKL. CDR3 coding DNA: TGCGCCAGCAGCCAAGGTCTCCCAGTTATCTATAGCAATCAGCCCCAGCATTTT. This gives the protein CASSQGLPVIYSNQPQHF.